This T cell receptor beta chain was retrieved from a study of human T cells and chemical hapten exposure. Study background: Sensitization applied 2% DPC to around 2 cm by around 2 cm of upper inner arm skin.

Whole-study findings and limits: The number of TCRs above 1 in 1000 frequency did not change after DPC sensitization. Clustering by CDR3 similarity yielded significantly more large clusters from expanded TCRs than controls. Donors were affected by alopecia, so their immune reaction might vary from that of healthy individuals.

The germline gives CDR1 SGHRS, CDR2 YFSETQ. The CDR3 length is 16 residues. V dropped 1 base and J dropped 0 bases, with 11 bases sitting between them. TCRdb called the RACE reads again in MiXCR, with one record for every CDR3 protein. The sample carries around 360,000 distinct CDR3 sequences, roughly 6% recorded once. This clonotype was counted at least ten times. The antigen is undetermined. Specified time point: patch test 2, 6 weeks after DPC sensitization. Treatment: therapeutic diphenylcyclopropenone sensitization with weekly scalp DPC. The TCR comes from a woman aged 18-29 years with alopecia areata. Some clones in this sample may be carry-over from other donors' samples. The sample in question was whole blood, obtained in connection with sensitization to the hapten diphenylcyclopropenone (DPC). The chain couples TRBV5-1 to TRBJ1-3; maybe TRBD1 (5 bases). CDR3: CASSLTLRDSGNTIYF. The CDR3 region has the DNA TGCGCCAGCAGCTTGACCCTCAGGGACTCTGGAAACACCATATATTTT.